Reported below is one T cell receptor (beta chain). Its antigen remains unidentified. The PCR was carried out with 60 Vbeta primers and 13 Jbeta primers. Clones were sequenced by immunoSEQ multiplex PCR, and TCRdb holds only the in-frame ones, with some missing. The sample contains roughly 89,000 clones, 65% of which appear only once. The sample is drawn from a study of cytomegalovirus exposure and HLA in healthy donors. Looking at the study overall: HLA-typed donors contributed about 85 million unique TCRs, which were held in an early data release. Broader study findings: A later analysis linked a missense variant in DCLRE1C to the trimming of TCR beta V and J genes. A later analysis reportedly found that, within productive TCRs, an Asian-associated ancestry cluster had fewer N-insertions than the mean observed across the roughly 700 donors. Most subjects had HLA-A and HLA-B alleles reportedly predicted accurately by TCR beta sequences.

J was trimmed by 3 bases and V by 3 bases; bases with no gene match: 6. Germline V gene sequence: CDR1 SGHAT, CDR2 FQNNGV. The CDR3 covers 16 residues. The clonotype comes from a woman aged 45 to 65 in good health and CMV-seropositive. Input material: PBMCs. The V call is TRBV11-2, the J call TRBJ2-3, with 10 bases matching TRBD1. CDR3 residues: CASSFRGTGVTDTQYF. The CDR3 nucleotides are TGTGCCAGCAGCTTTCGAGGGACAGGGGTAACAGATACGCAGTATTTT.